These T cell receptor beta chains were read from a single sample in a study of Ad26.COV2.S vaccination and SARS-CoV-2 variants. Profiling relied on immunoSEQ multiplex PCR, and the TCRdb table lists in-frame clones only, not all of them. The profile shows around 300,000 clones, 86% of them singletons. The specimen comprised peripheral blood, sampled in a trial of Ad26.COV2.S vaccine versus placebo. The receptors come from a person between 18 and 59 years old who received the Ad26.COV2.S COVID-19 vaccine or a placebo. Each CDR3 is given with its conserved first and last residue.

v_call: TRBV29-1; cdr3_aa: CSAEGAGDSYEQYF
v_call: TRBV5-5; cdr3_aa: CASSTEGGEFHEQYF
v_call: TRBV5-1; cdr3_aa: CASSLGGVSTDTQYF
v_call: TRBV3-1/TRBV3-2; cdr3_aa: CASSQDMAGDGTGELFF
v_call: TRBV5-1; cdr3_aa: CASSLASQGRSTGELFF
v_call: TRBV7-9; cdr3_aa: CASSLNHEQYF
v_call: TRBV19; cdr3_aa: CASSSPGTGELFF
v_call: TRBV4-1; cdr3_aa: CASSPFDTSYEQYF
v_call: TRBV28; cdr3_aa: CASSLFGSGGRDTQYF
v_call: TRBV28; cdr3_aa: CASSFPPRDRGNYGYTF
v_call: TRBV3-1/TRBV3-2; cdr3_aa: CASRGLAGETQYF
v_call: TRBV28; cdr3_aa: CASSSQQGIQEKLFF
v_call: TRBV4-1; cdr3_aa: CASSQYGTVYGYTF
v_call: TRBV6-5; cdr3_aa: CASSTRGAYEQYF
v_call: TRBV7-8; cdr3_aa: CASSLVLLLSTDTQYF
v_call: TRBV7-2; cdr3_aa: CASVNPDGRLGYTF
v_call: TRBV10-2; cdr3_aa: CASSEPAGGLKTDTQYF
v_call: TRBV19; cdr3_aa: CASSTTGGKGEQYF
v_call: TRBV9; cdr3_aa: CASSGGQRNQPQHF
v_call: TRBV18; cdr3_aa: CASSEGRGFAFF
v_call: TRBV3-1/TRBV3-2; cdr3_aa: CASSQDSTGELFF
v_call: TRBV28; cdr3_aa: CASTSQDSKGSGTQYF
v_call: TRBV7-8; cdr3_aa: CASSLAGGAVSNQPQHF
v_call: TRBV28; cdr3_aa: CASNPGTSNEQYF
v_call: TRBV12-3/TRBV12-4; cdr3_aa: CASRDREAEKLFF
v_call: TRBV10-3; cdr3_aa: CAISEREGHADTQYF
v_call: TRBV6-2/TRBV6-3; cdr3_aa: CASSKLADYSTDTQYF
v_call: TRBV27; cdr3_aa: CASSLSGRSVGPQHF
v_call: TRBV7-2; cdr3_aa: CASSRDRAGANYGYTF
v_call: TRBV7-6; cdr3_aa: CASSFISAGLGLETQYF
v_call: TRBV24-1; cdr3_aa: CATSDTGTDTDTQYF
v_call: TRBV7-3; cdr3_aa: CASSLPPSETQYF
v_call: TRBV19; cdr3_aa: CASSMSGGAKEQYF
v_call: TRBV19; cdr3_aa: CASSILPGAGNTEAFF
v_call: TRBV18; cdr3_aa: CASSPPIAEAFF
v_call: TRBV15; cdr3_aa: CATSYTGPYTEAFF
v_call: TRBV20-1; cdr3_aa: CSARENYEQYF
v_call: TRBV7-2; cdr3_aa: CASSLAPSGGSLQYF
v_call: TRBV7-9; cdr3_aa: CASSFPDSTDTQYF
v_call: TRBV23-1; cdr3_aa: CASSQSFWAGSVSYEQYF
v_call: TRBV14; cdr3_aa: CASSQGTLGNTIYF
v_call: TRBV7-2; cdr3_aa: CASNRMAGRHGELFF
v_call: TRBV28; cdr3_aa: CASRPSGTGHYEQYF
v_call: TRBV15; cdr3_aa: CATSRDYGNTIYF
v_call: TRBV7-2; cdr3_aa: CASSLAEGRLRDEQYF